The clone carrying this T cell receptor (beta chain) was picked up a small number of times. What it binds is unknown. Unique molecular identifiers were present on the cDNA, and a universal primer site came from template switching. Each CDR3 protein gets one entry after TCRdb re-called the 5' RACE reads with MiXCR. This table has about 260,000 distinct CDR3 sequences, roughly 7% appearing once. This record belongs to a study of identical twins. Per germline, CDR1 SNHLY and CDR2 FYNNEI. The CDR3 has 12 amino acids. V gave up 9 bases and J gave up 10 bases; unmatched junction bases: 5. Study results and caveats: Interpretation of the results relied on cross-sectional statistical analysis and not on following the same donors. Memory repertoires lacked the insertion deficit that abundant cord blood beta clonotypes showed.

This same sample was also taken into another study, of yellow fever vaccine responses in identical twins. As reported in that work: Twins' vaccine T cell response reportedly seemed partly convergent, partly personalized.

This TCR was sampled from a woman aged 18-30 years in good health. The chain employs TRBV2 and TRBJ1-4; 10 bases agree with TRBD1. Sequences were obtained from memory (CD45RO+) T cells sorted from blood. CDR3 DNA: TGTGCCAGGAGACAGGGGGCGGGAAAACTGTTTTTT. Its protein product is CARRQGAGKLFF.